The rows below give T cell receptor beta chains drawn from one sample of a study of beta chain features in type 1 diabetes. Libraries were prepared by immunoSEQ multiplex PCR; TCRdb keeps only in-frame clonotypes and omits some of them. The sample lists about 250,000 clones; approximately 11% were seen once. The sequenced material came from naive CD4+ T cells from blood. All receptors come from a man aged 25 to 40 with type 1 diabetes. CDR3s include the opening cysteine and the closing phenylalanine or tryptophan.

v_gene | CDR3aa
TRBV18 | CASSPRGGDGYTF
TRBV4-2 | CASSPGGTRGPQETQYF
TRBV7-2 | CASSPYEASYNEQFF
TRBV28 | CASSPVAVTDTQYF
TRBV19 | CATSRDRESPQHF
TRBV6-1 | CASSEGVDSYNEQFF
TRBV7-2 | CASSLERVGEQYF
TRBV28 | CAAEQGGRDYEQYF
TRBV29-1 | CSVGRGVTGELFF
TRBV18 | CASSPGPRPPLHF
TRBV29-1 | CSYAGDIMTDTQYF
TRBV30 | CAGSSGNIQYF
TRBV7-2 | CASSSGGGPGTDTQYF
TRBV4-3 | CASSQSPGQSSYNSPLHF
TRBV29-1 | CSVARDSNQPQHF
TRBV19 | CASSNSRLSVYEQYF
TRBV11-2 | CASSPVGQSGNTIYF
TRBV6-1 | CASKRTGIAKNIQYF
TRBV9 | CASSVGSANQPQHF
TRBV7-9 | CASSLGGLGGYTF
TRBV27 | CASSLFRGGTDTQYF
TRBV7-9 | CASSYIAGKQFF
TRBV27 | CASKVRGSNQPQHF
TRBV7-2 | CASSRIAFDEQFF
TRBV19 | CASSDYGKAQYF
TRBV27 | CASSSPVRDTQYF
TRBV7-3 | CASSSQGPNTEAFF
TRBV18 | CASSPTGPPQPQHF
TRBV7-9 | CASSDRGGQNYGYTF
TRBV2 | CASGDSYSNQPQHF
TRBV11-2 | CASSLGTSGGSGETQYF
TRBV2 | CASSEGPLYNEQFF
TRBV27 | CASSLRGSGELFF
TRBV18 | CASSQGQGYGYTF
TRBV10-3 | CAIASRDNEKLFF
TRBV15 | CATSEGADTQYF
TRBV5-1 | CASSLDGQGYEQYF
TRBV5-1 | CASSPASGGYNEQFF
TRBV7-2 | CASSLHGGRGPQPQHF
TRBV4-1 | CASSQGSLALTDTQYF
TRBV5-4 | CASSPTWFRSTEAFF
TRBV7-9 | CASSSGQGQETQYF
TRBV4-3 | CASSQSIGVGDTQYF
TRBV9 | CASSASTGDSNQPQHF
TRBV15 | CATSRFPRGLGTEAFF
TRBV4-1 | CASSTRRGDSTEAFF
TRBV19 | CASRGTGLDEQYF
TRBV30 | CAWRWASYNSPLHF
TRBV18 | CASSPQRVEGETQYF
TRBV5-1 | CASSSGQNADTQYF
TRBV28 | CASIQGQQPQHF
TRBV4-2 | CASSHRERETQYF
TRBV30 | CAWKVGDDEKLFF
TRBV7-2 | CASSYRGTLRSPLHF